This T cell receptor (beta chain) was observed in a study of T cell repertoires in cytomegalovirus infection. Looking at the study overall: Use of recently identified HLA-C-restricted and well-studied HLA-B-restricted CMV epitopes was part of the study. Indicated by public TCR beta signatures were CMV infection and matching HLA type.

Turning to this clonotype: The antigen remains unidentified.

V gave up 5 bases and J gave up 0 bases, with 11 bases separating them. Germline values: CDR1 LNHDA, CDR2 SQIVND (reference sequence). The CDR3 is 15 residues long. Study-wide points: Cumulative frequency of public TCR beta families picked out carriers of CMV plus the relevant HLA. CMV-specific TCR beta clonotypes restricted by HLA-C were the ones dominating the ex vivo response.

MiXCR, applied by TCRdb to the reads, yields one record per CDR3 protein. The sample has a few hundred thousand distinct CDR3 sequences; roughly 28% are singletons. The clonotype was recovered from a human donor in good health (CMV status not recorded). Some clones in this sample may be carry-over from other donors' samples. J is TRBJ1-3 and V is TRBV19; D ambiguous. Sequences were derived from cultured PBMCs, sampled from culture after CMV antigen stimulation. The CDR3 sequence is CASSPVALSGNTIYF. In DNA, the CDR3 is TGTGCCAGTAGTCCCGTGGCTCTCTCTGGAAACACCATATATTTT. The variable domain in full, with the rest retrieved from reference TRBV19 and TRBJ1-3, is DGGITQSPKYLFRKEGQNVTLSCEQNLNHDAMYWYRQDPGQGLRLIYYSQIVNDFQKGDIAEGYSVSREKKESFPLTVTSAQKNPTAFYLCASSPVALSGNTIYFGEGSWLTVV.